This T cell receptor beta chain was documented in a study of blood T cell dynamics during melanoma immunotherapy. Study-wide background: Metastatic melanoma patients received first-line pembrolizumab or nivolumab plus ipilimumab.

Using immunoSEQ multiplex PCR, the repertoire was profiled, and TCRdb retains in-frame clones only, with some absent. Of approximately 10,000 clones in the sample, more than 85% were seen once. V shed 4 bases and J shed 0 bases, with 7 bases lying between them. Germline CDR1 is MNHNS and CDR2 is SASEGT. This CDR3 is 14 amino acids long. This sample's time point: week 3, after first cycle of checkpoint inhibitor. Apart from a couple of fast progressors, RECIST 1.1 response was judged 12 weeks post-infusion. Patients with prior systemic cancer treatment, concomitant immunosuppressants, or other active malignancies were excluded.

Sample: blood, taken from a patient treated with checkpoint blockade. The chain uses TRBV6-1 and TRBJ1-3, with unresolved D. This clonotype originated in a human donor with melanoma. CDR3 sequence: CASSVQVSGNTIYF. CDR3 DNA sequence: TGTGCCAGCAGTGTTCAGGTCTCTGGAAACACCATATATTTT.